Below, 25 T cell receptor beta chains from the same sample are listed, as sequenced in a study of T-cell reconstitution after alpha-beta-depleted transplantation in children. Preparation of the TCRbeta library used unique molecular identifiers. MiXCR, run by TCRdb on the PCR reads, gives a single entry per CDR3 protein. This sample yields over 550,000 distinct CDR3 sequences, of which about 10% are seen a single time; 3.5% to 5% belongs to the top ten. The material was PBMCs from the stem cell graft donor, obtained from the stem cell graft. These receptors came from a human donor who donated a stem cell graft to a child with acute myeloid leukemia.

In this sample, this clonotype turned up a few times. V is TRBV27 and J is TRBJ2-7; D ambiguous. CDR3 length: 15 amino acids. Germline values: CDR1 MNHEY, CDR2 SMNVEV (reference sequence). Trimming left V 10 bases short and J 0 bases short, with 19 bases between. The CDR3 region has the DNA TGTGCCATCCCTCGACCCTCGAACAGCTCCTACGAGCAGTACTTC. Protein: CAIPRPSNSSYEQYF.

This rearrangement joins TRBV20-1 to TRBJ2-3; D gene unclear. This CDR3 is 12 amino acids long. The V and J ends lost 3 bases and 3 bases respectively, with 7 bases between them. The germline V gene has CDR1 DFQATT and CDR2 SNEGSKA (reference sequence). In DNA form, the CDR3 reads TGCAGTGCTAGCGAACTAACAGATACGCAGTATTTT. Translation gives CSASELTDTQYF.

The chain has TRBV14 and TRBJ2-6, with D unclear. V lost 3 bases and J lost 1, with 7 bases in between. Germline V gives CDR1 SGHDN, CDR2 FVKESK. The CDR3 runs 15 residues. The CDR3 here is CASSQWASGANVLTF. CDR3 DNA: TGTGCCAGCAGCCAGTGGGCGTCTGGGGCCAACGTCCTGACTTTC.

This clonotype showed up many times. The genes are TRBV12-3 or TRBV12-4 and TRBJ2-1; D unresolved. This CDR3 has 10 residues. The V and J ends lost 5 bases and 12 bases respectively, with 8 bases between them. The CDR3 nucleotides read TGTGCCAGCAGTATAAATTGGCAGTTCTTC. It specifies CASSINWQFF.

This clonotype occurred a few times. The chain carries TRBV29-1 and TRBJ2-5, with unresolved D. Looked up from germline, CDR1 is SQVTM and CDR2 is ANQGSEA. CDR3 length equals 10 residues. V lost 2 bases, J lost 14 bases, and 12 bases lay in between. CDR3 coding DNA: TGCAGCGTTGAATCCCTGATACCCTACTTC. This codes for CSVESLIPYF.

This clonotype was detected ten times or more. V and J are TRBV28 and TRBJ2-5, with D tentatively TRBD2 (6 bases). In germline, CDR1 is MDHEN, CDR2 SYDVKM. V lost 2 bases, J lost 1 base, and 20 bases lay in between. The CDR3 sequence is 18 residues long. The CDR3 DNA follows: TGTGCCAGCAGTTTAGTAGATAAGTGGGGAGGAACCCAAGAGACCCAGTACTTC. It specifies CASSLVDKWGGTQETQYF. Complete variable domain (other parts from reference TRBV28 and TRBJ2-5): DVKVTQSSRYLVKRTGEKVFLECVQDMDHENMFWYRQDPGLGLRLIYFSYDVKMKEKGDIPEGYSVSREKKERFSLILESASTNQTSMYLCASSLVDKWGGTQETQYFGPGTRLLVL.

The sample holds many counts of this clonotype. V gene TRBV6-1 combines with J gene TRBJ2-1; D is unresolved. Looked up from germline, CDR1 is MNHNS and CDR2 is SASEGT. Trimming left V 6 bases short and J 7 bases short, with 13 bases between. The CDR3 totals 13 residues. The CDR3 region has the DNA TGTGCCAGCAGATCGACTGGGTGGAATGAGCAGTTCTTC. Its translation: CASRSTGWNEQFF.

This clonotype was counted many times. The chain joins TRBV6-5 to TRBJ2-1, with 9 nucleotides matching TRBD2. Germline CDR1 reads MNHEY; CDR2 reads SVGAGI. With V trimmed by 8 bases and J by 13 bases, 6 bases remained unmatched. The CDR3 length is 11 residues. CDR3 nucleotide sequence: TGTGCCAGCTCTAGCGGGATAGGCCAGTTCTTC. Translation: CASSSGIGQFF.

This clonotype was counted a few times. The V call is TRBV19, the J call TRBJ2-2, with D uncertain. Germline CDR1 and CDR2: LNHDA and SQIVND (reference sequence). The CDR3 is 14 amino acids. The V end lost 2 bases, the J end lost 5 bases, and 9 bases lay between the germline ends. The CDR3 loop is CASSIRTVTGELFF. CDR3 nucleotides: TGTGCCAGTAGTATAAGGACGGTGACCGGGGAGCTGTTTTTT.

The chain uses TRBV6-5 and TRBJ2-7; D might be TRBD2 (5 bases). The germline V and J ends were trimmed by 2 bases and 3 bases, with 14 bases remaining between them. This CDR3 comprises 15 residues. Germline CDR1 and CDR2: MNHEY and SVGAGI. CDR3 sequence: CASSYLQSGGYEQYF. CDR3 in DNA: TGTGCCAGCAGTTACCTCCAGTCCGGAGGCTACGAGCAGTACTTC.

In its sample, this clonotype was seen a few times. The CDR3 coding sequence is TGTGCCACCGGGAGGTACGAGCAGTACTTC. Residues: CATGRYEQYF. This chain joins TRBV6-2 or TRBV6-3 and TRBJ2-7; 7 bases align to TRBD2. Germline V gene sequence: CDR1 MNHEY, CDR2 SVGEGT. The V and J ends lost 10 bases and 4 bases, in that order; junction bases with no gene match: 1. The CDR3 extends over 10 amino acids.

The chain recombines TRBV6-5 with TRBJ2-4; D uncertain. Trimming pared 2 bases from V and 0 bases from J, leaving 14 bases between. The germline V gene has CDR1 MNHEY and CDR2 SVGAGI. This CDR3 has 17 amino acids. For the CDR3, the DNA is TGTGCCAGCAGTTACAGGGCGGCAGGCCTAGCCAAAAACATTCAGTACTTC. Protein: CASSYRAAGLAKNIQYF.

CDR3 sequence reads: CSARSTSDTRTDTQYF. The CDR3 region has the DNA TGCAGTGCTAGGTCGACTAGCGACACAAGGACAGATACGCAGTATTTT. The chain combines TRBV20-1 with TRBJ2-3; 8 bases fit TRBD2. Germline CDR1 is DFQATT and CDR2 is SNEGSKA (reference sequence). The CDR3 consists of 16 residues. The J segment lost 3 bases and the V segment lost 3 bases, leaving 11 bases of the junction unmatched.

This clonotype appeared a few times. The V gene is TRBV5-1, the J gene TRBJ2-1; 10 bases are a match to TRBD1. This CDR3 is 19 amino acids long. Germline CDR1 SGHRS, CDR2 YFSETQ. J lost 3 bases, V lost 6 bases, and 18 bases had no gene match. The CDR3 loop is CASNEGTGVPRGDYNEQFF. The CDR3, as DNA: TGCGCCAGCAACGAAGGGACAGGGGTTCCTCGAGGGGACTACAATGAGCAGTTCTTC. Using reference TRBV5-1 and TRBJ2-1 for the parts outside the CDR3, the full variable domain is KAGVTQTPRYLIKTRGQQVTLSCSPISGHRSVSWYQQTPGQGLQFLFEYFSETQRNKGNFPGRFSGRQFSNSRSEMNVSTLELGDSALYLCASNEGTGVPRGDYNEQFFGPGTRLTVL.

This clonotype was picked up many times. The V and J genes are TRBV29-1 and TRBJ2-7; weak D call: TRBD2 (6 bases). This CDR3 is built from 13 residues. Looked up from germline, CDR1 is SQVTM and CDR2 is ANQGSEA. The ends were cut back, 8 bases at V and 3 bases at J, with 17 bases in the middle. For the CDR3, the DNA is TGCAGCACCGCCGGCCAGGGAGGCTACGAGCAGTACTTC. Its protein is CSTAGQGGYEQYF.

With regard to this clonotype: This may come from a read error, since a much larger clone is one base off. The rearrangement joins TRBV5-1 to TRBJ2-2; weak D call: TRBD1 (5 bases). The CDR3 is 14 amino acids. Trimming cost V 7 bases and J 7 bases, with 17 bases left between them. From germline, CDR1 is SGHRS and CDR2 YFSETQ. The CDR3 loop reads CASRKARVYGELFF. CDR3 DNA: TGCGCCAGCCGAAAAGCCAGGGTTTACGGGGAGCTGTTTTTT.

This clonotype was found a few times. It is likely a read error, because the conserved phenylalanine at the end of the CDR3 is missing. V is TRBV29-1 and J is TRBJ2-7; a weak D match, TRBD2 (6 bases). V gave up 7 bases and J gave up 3 bases, with 16 bases separating them. Germline V gives CDR1 SQVTM, CDR2 ANQGSEA. This CDR3 is built from 13 residues. The CDR3 nucleotides read TGCAGCGGCAAACGGGGGACGGGCTACGAGCAGTACCTC. It is translated as CSGKRGTGYEQYL.

This clonotype came up many times. V gene TRBV7-9 combines with J gene TRBJ2-1, with 9 bases aligning to TRBD2. The CDR3 is made up of 14 amino acids. The V gene end was trimmed by 5 bases and the J gene end by 6 bases; junction bases not matched to a gene: 5. From germline, CDR1 is SEHNR and CDR2 FQNEAQ (reference sequence). CDR3 sequence reads: CASSPTSGTNEQFF. CDR3 nucleotides: TGTGCCAGCAGCCCGACTAGCGGCACCAATGAGCAGTTCTTC.

This clonotype was seen ten or more times. The rearrangement links TRBV29-1 to TRBJ2-7; D is ambiguous. The germline gives CDR1 SQVTM, CDR2 ANQGSEA. Trimming took 5 bases from V and 2 from J, leaving 13 bases between them. The CDR3 spans 13 residues. CDR3 residues: CSVLVRSAYEQYF. The CDR3 DNA is TGCAGCGTTCTGGTTAGGAGTGCCTACGAGCAGTACTTC.

This chain joins TRBV7-2 and TRBJ2-7, with TRBD2 matching 11 bases. J was trimmed by 7 bases and V by 5 bases; bases with no gene match: 10. The CDR3 length is 15 residues. Per the germline V gene, CDR1 is SGHTA and CDR2 is FQGNSA. The CDR3 region is CASSLDSGRASEQYF. The CDR3 DNA follows: TGTGCCAGCAGCCTCGATAGCGGGAGGGCCTCGGAGCAGTACTTC.

The chain recombines TRBV16 with TRBJ1-3; D remains ambiguous. Trimming left V 0 bases short and J 0 bases short, with 6 bases between. The CDR3 contains 15 residues. The germline V gene encodes CDR1 KGHSY and CDR2 FQNENV. The CDR3 sequence is CASSQSSSSGNTIYF. The CDR3 DNA reads as TGTGCCAGCAGCCAATCGTCCAGCTCTGGAAACACCATATATTTT.

At least ten counts were recorded for this clonotype. The gene calls are TRBV6-5 and TRBJ2-3; D not resolved. Germline V gene data show CDR1 as MNHEY and CDR2 as SVGAGI. V dropped 6 bases and J dropped 3 bases, with 16 bases sitting between them. CDR3 length: 15 residues. CDR3 nucleotide sequence: TGTGCCAGCAGAAATGGTCCAGACGTGACAGATACGCAGTATTTT. Translation gives CASRNGPDVTDTQYF.

The chain uses TRBV9 and TRBJ2-3; TRBD2 agrees at 11 bases. The length of the CDR3 is 16 residues. Germline V gene lookup returns CDR1 SGDLS and CDR2 YYNGEE. V shed 3 bases, J shed 2 bases, and the junction held 5 bases outside the gene matches. The CDR3 sequence: CASSAIAGGFTDTQYF. The CDR3 DNA reads TGTGCCAGCAGCGCTATAGCGGGAGGGTTCACAGATACGCAGTATTTT.

There are many counts of this clonotype. The chain couples TRBV7-2 to TRBJ2-7; 9 nucleotides match TRBD2. V was clipped by 3 bases and J by 2 bases; unmatched bases: 5. Germline-derived CDR1 and CDR2 are SGHTA and FQGNSA. This CDR3 has 15 residues. CDR3 in DNA: TGTGCCAGCAGCTTTAGCGGGAGAGGGCCCTACGAGCAGTACTTC. Its protein is CASSFSGRGPYEQYF.

This clonotype was seen only a few times. This rearrangement joins TRBV28 to TRBJ1-6; a weak D match, TRBD1 (5 bases). There are 12 residues in the CDR3. Germline V gene lookup returns CDR1 MDHEN and CDR2 SYDVKM. In nucleotides, the CDR3 is TGTGGCGTGGGGACGACGGATTCACCCCTCCACTTT. Its translation: CGVGTTDSPLHF.